This TCR beta chain appears in the sequencing data of a study of shared clonotypes between healthy human individuals. Only CD45RO-negative cells positively selected for CCR7 counted as naive CD8 cells, so terminally differentiated effector memory CD45RA+ cells were excluded. TCRdb's copy holds only in-frame clones and misses some; the assay was immunoSEQ multiplex PCR. Here the sample spans about 580,000 clones, roughly 98% being singletons. Study-wide points: Shared clonotypes across all four donors exceeded non-shared ones in generation probability. The donor pool, a small one, limited the genetic and exposure-history diversity represented. Large sequencing depth failed to make sorted-subset sequencing complete, rarefaction showed. Among four donors, about 5% of naive CD4 clonotypes were found in common.

With regard to this clone: Its antigen is not known.

This TCR was sampled from a man aged 25-45 years in good health. The sequenced sample was naive CD8+ T cells sorted from blood.

For the CDR3, the DNA is TGCAGCGTGGGCTCGCGGAACTCCTACGAGCAGTACTTC. Translated, it gives CSVGSRNSYEQYF. V and J are TRBV29-1 and TRBJ2-7, with D unresolved. Per germline, CDR1 SQVTM and CDR2 ANQGSEA. Trimming pared 6 bases from V and 0 bases from J, leaving 12 bases between. The CDR3 has 13 residues.